The 28 T cell receptor beta chains below come from one sample, sequenced in a study of blood T cells in healthy people across ages. The use of a sample-barcoded 5' primer and a J-beta primer mix characterized a second PCR of about 7 to 12 cycles. TCRdb re-called the 5' RACE reads with MiXCR, one entry per CDR3 protein. This table has approximately 800,000 distinct CDR3 sequences, more than 20% appearing once. These same records also appear under a second study, on T cells of mothers and their children.

The source material was blood. The receptors here all came from a boy younger than 18 in good health.

This sequence joins TRBV5-1 and TRBJ1-2; possibly TRBD1 for D (6 bases). Per germline, CDR1 SGHRS and CDR2 YFSETQ. The CDR3 loop spans 14 amino acids. V was pared by 1 base and J by 2 bases, with 9 bases between. The CDR3 sequence: CASSLLDRNYGYTF. The CDR3 bases are TGCGCCAGCAGCTTGCTCGACAGGAACTATGGCTACACCTTC.

In this sample, this clonotype turned up a few times. The chain couples TRBV27 to TRBJ1-2; D remains unclear. V was cut by 8 bases and J by 2 bases, with 12 bases left in between. The CDR3 totals 13 residues. Germline CDR1 MNHEY, CDR2 SMNVEV (reference sequence). In DNA, the CDR3 is TGTGCCAGCGGGTACCGACGGAACTATGGCTACACCTTC. As protein: CASGYRRNYGYTF.

Turning to this clonotype: The conserved phenylalanine or tryptophan is not found at the CDR3 terminus, so this likely reflects a read error. The DNA is omitted, as the CDR3 cannot be located on it reliably, and the CDR3 follows TCRdb's listing. The chain is built from TRBV21-1 and TRBJ1-4. TRBV21-1 is assigned pseudogene status. Including both end residues, the CDR3 is 18 amino acids long. The CDR3 is CASSSKMREWVTNEKLFL.

Turning to this clonotype: It is likely a read error, because the conserved phenylalanine at the end of the CDR3 is missing. The chain has TRBV9 and TRBJ2-7, with a weak D call TRBD2 (5 bases). The CDR3 is 15 residues long. Trimming removed 0 bases at V and 0 bases at J, with 10 bases between. Germline V CDR1 and CDR2: SGDLS, YYNGEE. The CDR3: CASSVGGESSYEQYS. The CDR3 region has the DNA TGTGCCAGCAGCGTAGGGGGAGAGAGCTCCTACGAGCAGTACTCC.

This clonotype was counted at least ten times. One end of the junction fails to match germline, which may point to a read error. V gene TRBV4-3 combines with J gene TRBJ2-1; possibly TRBD1 for D (6 bases). The length of the CDR3 is 16 residues. The germline gives CDR1 LGHNA, CDR2 YSLEER. The CDR3 sequence: CASSQDRGSSYNEQFF. CDR3 nucleotide sequence: TGTGCCAGCAGCCAAGATAGGGGGAGCTCCTACAATGAGCAGTTCTTC.

This clonotype was observed a handful of times. This chain connects TRBV20-1 to TRBJ2-3; no clear D. V was cut by 3 bases and J by 4 bases, with 11 bases left in between. Germline V gene sequence: CDR1 DFQATT, CDR2 SNEGSKA (reference sequence). There are 13 residues in the CDR3. DNA of the CDR3: TGCAGTGCTAGTTCCCCAGCCGCAGATACGCAGTATTTT. It yields the protein CSASSPAADTQYF.

The chain is built from TRBV4-3 and TRBJ2-1; 7 positions agree with TRBD2. The germline CDR1 and CDR2 sequences are LGHNA and YSLEER. Trimming took 0 bases from V and 4 from J; bases not matched to a gene: 3. The CDR3 is 15 residues long. CDR3 bases: TGCGCCAGCAGCCAAGAGGGAGGGGCTTACAATGAGCAGTTCTTC. Translating it yields CASSQEGGAYNEQFF.

In this sample, this clonotype turned up a few times. The chain combines TRBV29-1 with TRBJ2-2; no clear D gene. This CDR3 contains 13 residues. V was clipped by 4 bases and J by 1 base, with 7 bases between them. Germline V gives CDR1 SQVTM, CDR2 ANQGSEA. This chain's CDR3 is CSVGGRNTGELFF. The CDR3 DNA sequence: TGCAGCGTTGGTGGTCGGAACACCGGGGAGCTGTTTTTT.

This clonotype has only a few counts. This chain joins TRBV4-3 and TRBJ2-7, with 7 bases lining up with TRBD2. V shed 1 base, J shed 3 bases, and the junction held 6 bases outside the gene matches. The V gene's germline CDR1 is LGHNA and CDR2 YSLEER. The CDR3 covers 15 residues. Written as DNA, the CDR3 is TGCGCCAGCAGCCAAGCTCTAGCGGCTCTCTACGAGCAGTACTTC. It specifies CASSQALAALYEQYF.

This clonotype was counted between two and nine times. The chain links TRBV29-1 to TRBJ2-1; 10 bases are a match to TRBD2. Germline lookup yields CDR1 SQVTM and CDR2 ANQGSEA. V trimming: 1 base; J trimming: 2 bases; junction bases outside the gene matches: 8. This CDR3 spans 17 amino acids. CDR3 residues: CSVEAILAGETYNEQFF. In DNA, the CDR3 is TGCAGCGTTGAAGCAATCCTAGCGGGGGAGACCTACAATGAGCAGTTCTTC.

The rearrangement joins TRBV20-1 to TRBJ2-3; unclear D gene. The CDR3 sequence is 15 residues long. V was pared by 6 bases and J by 0 bases, with 16 bases between. Germline assignment: CDR1 DFQATT and CDR2 SNEGSKA (reference sequence). The CDR3 coding sequence is TGCAGTGCCCCCTTCCTTGGGGATAGCACAGATACGCAGTATTTT. Translated, it gives CSAPFLGDSTDTQYF.

This clonotype was observed a few times. The chain is built from TRBV4-3 and TRBJ2-5; 8 bases match TRBD2. After removal of 2 bases from V and 11 bases from J, the junction contained 13 bases not matched to a gene. Germline values: CDR1 LGHNA, CDR2 YSLEER. The CDR3 has 15 residues. The CDR3 reads CASSQLEAGVGEQYF. The CDR3 region has the DNA TGCGCCAGCAGCCAATTAGAAGCGGGAGTGGGAGAGCAGTACTTC.

The chain recombines TRBV5-1 with TRBJ1-4; TRBD1 matches at 7 bases. Unmatched junction bases numbered 6, after V lost 2 bases and J lost 2 bases. The germline V gene has CDR1 SGHRS and CDR2 YFSETQ. The CDR3 covers 16 residues. CDR3 in amino acids: CASSLRPGQTNEKLFF. The CDR3 DNA is TGCGCCAGCAGCTTACGTCCGGGACAGACTAATGAAAAACTGTTTTTT.

A few counts support this clonotype. The V gene is TRBV28, the J gene TRBJ2-1, with 12 bases aligning to TRBD1. CDR1 is MDHEN, CDR2 SYDVKM, per germline. CDR3 size: 15 residues. V lost 5 bases and J lost 7; bases outside the gene matches: 6. The CDR3 DNA sequence: TGTGCCAGCAGTCTCGGGACAGGGGGCGAGAATGAGCAGTTCTTC. It translates to CASSLGTGGENEQFF.

The genes are TRBV28 and TRBJ2-1, with D unresolved. The CDR3 length is 14 residues. The V and J ends lost 6 bases and 3 bases respectively, with 12 bases between them. CDR1 and CDR2 (germline): MDHEN, SYDVKM. Here the CDR3 reads CASRKLQYYNEQFF. The CDR3 region has the DNA TGTGCCAGCAGGAAACTACAGTACTACAATGAGCAGTTCTTC. Complete variable domain (other parts from reference TRBV28 and TRBJ2-1): DVKVTQSSRYLVKRTGEKVFLECVQDMDHENMFWYRQDPGLGLRLIYFSYDVKMKEKGDIPEGYSVSREKKERFSLILESASTNQTSMYLCASRKLQYYNEQFFGPGTRLTVL.

The chain employs TRBV7-9 and TRBJ2-3, with TRBD2 matching 7 bases. The CDR3 is 13 residues long. Germline V lookup: CDR1 SEHNR, CDR2 FQNEAQ (reference sequence). With 5 bases clipped from V and 6 bases from J, the junction kept 5 bases outside the gene matches. CDR3: CASSPTGGDTQYF. CDR3 in DNA: TGTGCCAGCAGCCCGACCGGGGGGGATACGCAGTATTTT.

This clonotype has more than one count but fewer than ten. This chain connects TRBV3-1 to TRBJ2-1; 7 bases are shared with TRBD1. Unmatched junction bases numbered 19, after V lost 5 bases and J lost 12 bases. The germline gives CDR1 LGHDT, CDR2 YNNKEL (reference sequence). The CDR3 has 16 amino acids. In nucleotides, the CDR3 is TGTGCCAGCAGCTTCACCGGGACAGCCGTCCCTCCTCCGCAGTTCTTC. This encodes CASSFTGTAVPPPQFF.

V is TRBV4-3 and J is TRBJ1-4; D might be TRBD1 (5 bases). Trimming took 2 bases from V and 7 from J, leaving 14 bases between them. CDR3 length: 15 amino acids. Germline loops: CDR1 LGHNA, CDR2 YSLEER. The CDR3 sequence: CASSQLGAMGEKLFF. CDR3 in DNA: TGCGCCAGCAGCCAACTAGGGGCCATGGGTGAAAAACTGTTTTTT.

This chain connects TRBV4-1 to TRBJ2-7; the match to TRBD2 covers 8 bases. V was pared by 5 bases and J by 4 bases, with 4 bases of the junction left unmatched. This CDR3 region has 13 residues. Germline loops: CDR1 MGHRA, CDR2 YSYEKL. The CDR3 bases are TGCGCCAGCAGCTGGCGGGGGGATTACGAGCAGTACTTC. Amino acid sequence: CASSWRGDYEQYF.

This clonotype occurred a few times. The J gene is TRBJ1-1, the V gene TRBV20-1; TRBD1 might be the D (6 bases). The V end was cut by 0 bases, the J end by 0 bases, with 14 bases between. This CDR3 contains 16 residues. Germline values: CDR1 DFQATT, CDR2 SNEGSKA (reference sequence). CDR3 sequence reads: CSARDLGGSMNTEAFF. Here the CDR3 DNA reads TGCAGTGCTAGAGATCTCGGGGGCAGCATGAACACTGAAGCTTTCTTT.

This clonotype was counted only a few times. The V and J genes are TRBV12-3 or TRBV12-4 and TRBJ2-5, with D possibly called TRBD1 or TRBD2 (6 bases each). This CDR3 contains 14 residues. The V end lost 6 bases, the J end lost 5 bases, and 16 bases lay between the germline ends. The CDR3: CASRGGQSMETQYF. The CDR3 DNA reads as TGTGCCAGCAGAGGGGGGCAATCGATGGAGACCCAGTACTTC.

This clonotype came up a few times. This chain joins TRBV9 and TRBJ2-2; the D gene is possibly TRBD2 (6 bases). This CDR3 has 17 residues. V was pared by 4 bases and J by 4 bases, with 20 bases between. In germline, CDR1 is SGDLS, CDR2 YYNGEE. The CDR3 DNA sequence: TGTGCCAGCAGCCTTAGGATCGGAGGGGAGAGCACCGGGGAGCTGTTTTTT. This encodes CASSLRIGGESTGELFF.

This clonotype appeared a few times. This rearrangement joins TRBV5-6 to TRBJ2-7; 7 nucleotides line up with TRBD2. The germline V gene encodes CDR1 SGHDT and CDR2 YYEEEE. CDR3 size: 12 residues. The V gene end was trimmed by 6 bases and the J gene end by 3 bases; junction bases not matched to a gene: 3. CDR3: CASNRDYYEQYF. In DNA, the CDR3 is TGTGCCAGCAATCGGGACTACTACGAGCAGTACTTC.

This chain connects TRBV29-1 to TRBJ1-4; a possible D gene is TRBD1 (5 bases). Germline V lookup: CDR1 SQVTM, CDR2 ANQGSEA. The CDR3 contains 13 residues. Trimming stripped 7 bases from V and 3 bases from J, with 12 bases between. In DNA form, the CDR3 reads TGCAGCGCGGGGGGTACGGCTAATGAAAAACTGTTTTTT. It encodes CSAGGTANEKLFF.

The rearrangement links TRBV12-3 or TRBV12-4 to TRBJ2-5; possibly TRBD1 or TRBD2 for D (6 bases each). The CDR3 loop spans 14 amino acids. V was pared by 7 bases and J by 2 bases, with 14 bases between. The CDR3 loop reads CASNPRGGQETQYF. Here the CDR3 DNA reads TGTGCCAGCAACCCTAGAGGGGGGCAAGAGACCCAGTACTTC.

This clonotype has a handful of counts. V and J are TRBV4-3 and TRBJ2-3; TRBD1 matches at 9 bases. This CDR3 is built from 15 residues. The V segment lost 1 base and the J segment 4 bases; nucleotides outside the gene matches: 3. The germline CDR1 and CDR2 sequences are LGHNA and YSLEER. CDR3 region: CASSQVGDRADTQYF. The CDR3 region has the DNA TGCGCCAGCAGCCAAGTGGGGGACAGGGCAGATACGCAGTATTTT.

The table lists this clonotype with a few counts. The junction departs from the called germline gene at one end, perhaps through a read error. This rearrangement joins TRBV7-2 to TRBJ2-5; 7 bases are a match to TRBD1. Looked up from germline, CDR1 is SGHTA and CDR2 is FQGNSA. The CDR3 loop spans 16 amino acids. CDR3 coding DNA: TGTGCCAGCAGCTTAATTTCGTGGGACAGCTCCTACGAGCAGCACTTC. Translating gives CASSLISWDSSYEQHF. Full variable domain (rest looked up from reference TRBV7-2 and TRBJ2-5): GAGVSQSPSNKVTEKGKDVELRCDPISGHTALYWYRQSLGQGLEFLIYFQGNSAPDKSGLPSDRFSAERTGGSVSTLTIQRTQQEDSAVYLCASSLISWDSSYEQHFGPGTRLLVL.

The rearrangement links TRBV11-2 to TRBJ2-1; D is uncertain. Germline CDR1 SGHAT, CDR2 FQNNGV. V lost 0 bases and J lost 9, with 12 bases in between. This CDR3 is 14 amino acids long. The CDR3 DNA reads TGTGCCAGCAGCTTAGATCTTCTATCTGGTGAGCAGTTCTTC. It encodes CASSLDLLSGEQFF.